Reported below is one TCR beta chain. A junction end diverges from the germline sequence, so it may reflect a read error. The data are from a study of blood T cells in healthy people across ages. Roughly 9.8 milliliters of peripheral blood were drawn from each donor. The authors ran a second PCR of roughly 6 to 12 cycles using a sample-barcoded 5' primer and a J-beta primer mix. With 12 random nucleotides, a template-switch adaptor tagged each individual cDNA molecule. TCRdb used MiXCR to reprocess the 5' RACE reads, holding one entry per CDR3 protein. This sample carries around 700,000 distinct CDR3 sequences, roughly 25% of them seen once, and the ten largest clones take 9.4%. The same data also contributed to another study, on T cells of mothers and their children. That study adds: Compared with unrelated pairs, related mother-child pairs had slightly higher, non-significant overlap. It was observed that no persistent microchimeric T cell clones could be detected.

The clonotype was recovered from a boy aged 10-17 years in good health. What was sequenced was blood.

The chain's CDR3 is CVSSFDRNQETQYF. The CDR3 DNA reads TGTGTCAGCAGCTTTGACAGGAATCAAGAGACCCAGTACTTC. The V gene is TRBV7-9, the J gene TRBJ2-5; tentative D call: TRBD1 (6 bases). This CDR3 contains 14 residues. Germline V lookup: CDR1 SEHNR, CDR2 FQNEAQ (reference sequence).